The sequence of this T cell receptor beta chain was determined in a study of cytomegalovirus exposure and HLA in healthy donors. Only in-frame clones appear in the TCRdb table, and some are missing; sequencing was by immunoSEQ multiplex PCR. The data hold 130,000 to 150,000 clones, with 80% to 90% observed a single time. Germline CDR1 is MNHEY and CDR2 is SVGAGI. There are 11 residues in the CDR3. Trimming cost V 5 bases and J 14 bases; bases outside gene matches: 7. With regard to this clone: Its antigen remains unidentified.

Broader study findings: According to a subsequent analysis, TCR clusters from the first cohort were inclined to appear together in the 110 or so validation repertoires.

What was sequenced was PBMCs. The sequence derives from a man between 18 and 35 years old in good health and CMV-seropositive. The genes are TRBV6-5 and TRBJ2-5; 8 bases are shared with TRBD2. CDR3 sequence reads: CASSDREGRYF. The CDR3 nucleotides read TGTGCCAGCAGTGATCGGGAGGGACGCTACTTC.